The 32 T cell receptor beta chains in this list originate from one sample, sequenced in a study of CXCR3-negative and CXCR3-positive naive CD8 T cells. Carrying UMI labels, the TRB cDNA libraries were prepared through 5' RACE. TCRdb re-called the 5' RACE reads and catalogs CDR3 proteins one per entry, DNA excluded. This sample's clone table lists about 130,000 distinct CDR3 sequences. Source material: naive CXCR3- CD8+ T cells from blood. As to subset: CD45RO-CCR7+CD27+CD95- naive CD8+ T cells lacking CXCR3 (TNR3-). These receptor sequences come from a human donor in good health. Some clones in this sample may be carry-over from other donors' samples.

V gene TRBV7-3 combines with J gene TRBJ2-5; TCRdb's D call of TRBD1 is untestable without DNA. CDR3 length: 15 amino acids. The V gene's germline CDR1 is SGHTA and CDR2 FQGTGA. CDR3 protein: CASSLTMGQGTTQYF. Supplemented by reference TRBV7-3 and TRBJ2-5, the full variable domain reads GAGVSQTPSNKVTEKGKYVELRCDPISGHTALYWYRQSLGQGPEFLIYFQGTGAADDSGLPNDRFFAVRPEGSVSTLKIQRTERGDSAVYLCASSLTMGQGTTQYFGPGTRLLVL.

The genes are TRBV29-1 and TRBJ2-1; without DNA, the TCRdb call of TRBD2 cannot be checked. The CDR3 runs 14 residues. Germline V gene lookup returns CDR1 SQVTM and CDR2 ANQGSEA. The CDR3 region is CSVPGTSGLPEQFF.

The chain employs TRBV7-9 and TRBJ2-2; TCRdb reports TRBD2, a call that lacks DNA to check it against. This CDR3 region has 20 residues. Germline V CDR1 and CDR2: SEHNR, FQNEAQ (reference sequence). The CDR3 protein is CASSFGTPGLAGGSTGELFF.

This chain uses TRBV4-3 with TRBJ2-7; TCRdb indicates TRBD2, and absent DNA this call remains unverified. CDR3 length: 15 residues. Germline CDR1 and CDR2: LGHNA and YSLEER. This CDR3 is CASSQASGGAYEQYF.

This chain connects TRBV5-1 to TRBJ1-1. CDR3 length equals 17 residues. The germline V gene encodes CDR1 SGHRS and CDR2 YFSETQ. CDR3 residues: CASSLVGTVYMNTEAFF. Supplemented by reference TRBV5-1 and TRBJ1-1, the full variable domain reads KAGVTQTPRYLIKTRGQQVTLSCSPISGHRSVSWYQQTPGQGLQFLFEYFSETQRNKGNFPGRFSGRQFSNSRSEMNVSTLELGDSALYLCASSLVGTVYMNTEAFFGQGTRLTVV.

V gene TRBV29-1 combines with J gene TRBJ2-4; TCRdb designates TRBD1, a call that cannot be tested without DNA. This CDR3 contains 15 residues. Germline V gene sequence: CDR1 SQVTM, CDR2 ANQGSEA. CDR3 amino acids: CSVEGHSGWENIQYF. Variable domain in full (rest from reference TRBV29-1 and TRBJ2-4): SAVISQKPSRDICQRGTSLTIQCQVDSQVTMMFWYRQQPGQSLTLIATANQGSEATYESGFVIDKFPISRPNLTFSTLTVSNMSPEDSSIYLCSVEGHSGWENIQYFGAGTRLSVL.

V usage is TRBV5-1 and J usage is TRBJ2-2; TCRdb's assignment of TRBD1 cannot be checked, as there is no DNA. The CDR3 covers 15 residues. The germline V gene has CDR1 SGHRS and CDR2 YFSETQ. The CDR3: CASSTATGGTGELFF.

CDR3 in amino acids: CASSQTASTEAFF. The gene calls are TRBV4-1 and TRBJ1-1; with no DNA, the TCRdb D assignment of TRBD1 cannot be verified. CDR1 is MGHRA, CDR2 YSYEKL, per germline. The CDR3 consists of 13 residues.

This chain links TRBV9 with TRBJ2-3; with no DNA, the TCRdb D assignment of TRBD2 cannot be verified. CDR1 SGDLS and CDR2 YYNGEE come from the germline V gene. This CDR3 comprises 14 residues. CDR3 loop: CASSVAGTTDTQYF.

The chain links TRBV5-6 to TRBJ2-7; TCRdb returns TRBD1, unconfirmable since there is no DNA. This CDR3 has 14 amino acids. From germline, CDR1 is SGHDT and CDR2 YYEEEE. This CDR3 is CASSLGDTSYEQYF.

The chain links TRBV7-6 to TRBJ2-7; the D call of TRBD2 rests on TCRdb alone, since no DNA is present to check it. This CDR3 has 18 residues. Germline loops: CDR1 SGHVS, CDR2 FNYEAQ. The CDR3 is CASSLMTFGAHGDHEQYF.

CDR3 in amino acids: CASRGTKNIQYF. The chain couples TRBV3-1 to TRBJ2-4. The CDR3 length is 12 residues. Per the germline V gene, CDR1 is LGHDT and CDR2 is YNNKEL (reference sequence).

The chain's CDR3 is CSVEDLARGLGYTF. The V and J genes are TRBV29-1 and TRBJ1-2; TCRdb names TRBD1, which stays unverified in the absence of DNA. Germline CDR1 and CDR2: SQVTM and ANQGSEA. The CDR3 runs to 14 residues. Combining the CDR3 with reference TRBV29-1 and TRBJ1-2 gives the whole variable domain SAVISQKPSRDICQRGTSLTIQCQVDSQVTMMFWYRQQPGQSLTLIATANQGSEATYESGFVIDKFPISRPNLTFSTLTVSNMSPEDSSIYLCSVEDLARGLGYTFGSGTRLTVV.

The rearrangement links TRBV28 to TRBJ2-3. The CDR3 contains 13 residues. The germline V gene encodes CDR1 MDHEN and CDR2 SYDVKM. This CDR3 reads CASSLRVTDTQYF.

This chain's CDR3 is CSALPGTDDEQYF. The gene calls are TRBV20-1 and TRBJ2-7; TCRdb lists TRBD1, though no DNA is available to test this call. The germline CDR1 and CDR2 sequences are DFQATT and SNEGSKA (reference sequence). The CDR3 is made up of 13 amino acids.

This sequence joins TRBV7-9 and TRBJ1-1; lacking DNA, the TRBD1 call made by TCRdb goes unchecked. Germline values: CDR1 SEHNR, CDR2 FQNEAQ (reference sequence). CDR3 length equals 12 residues. CDR3 region: CASDPGDTEAFF.

V gene TRBV7-6 combines with J gene TRBJ2-1. The CDR3 has 14 amino acids. Germline values: CDR1 SGHVS, CDR2 FNYEAQ. CDR3 amino acids: CASSLALGEHEQFF.

The chain is built from TRBV29-1 and TRBJ2-5; TCRdb names TRBD1, which stays unverified in the absence of DNA. This CDR3 spans 16 amino acids. Germline V CDR1 and CDR2: SQVTM, ANQGSEA. The CDR3 loop is CSVEDAGTGGSETQYF.

This rearrangement joins TRBV29-1 to TRBJ2-7; with no DNA, the TCRdb D assignment of TRBD1 cannot be verified. The germline V gene encodes CDR1 SQVTM and CDR2 ANQGSEA. This CDR3 has 14 residues. The CDR3 here is CSVLTGVRSYEQYF.

The genes are TRBV7-9 and TRBJ1-5. Germline CDR1 and CDR2: SEHNR and FQNEAQ (reference sequence). The CDR3 runs to 12 residues. CDR3 in amino acids: CASSENYQPQHF.

The chain is built from TRBV20-1 and TRBJ1-2; TCRdb's D call, TRBD1, is unchecked because there is no DNA. The CDR3 runs to 14 residues. Germline CDR1 reads DFQATT; CDR2 reads SNEGSKA (reference sequence). CDR3: CSLTDRASDYGYTF.

V is TRBV7-2 and J is TRBJ2-5; absent DNA, TCRdb's TRBD1 call cannot be checked. Germline CDR1 reads SGHTA; CDR2 reads FQGNSA. This CDR3 comprises 15 residues. This CDR3 is CASSLVSGVVETQYF.

J is TRBJ2-5 and V is TRBV29-1; without DNA, the TCRdb call of TRBD1 cannot be checked. Germline V lookup: CDR1 SQVTM, CDR2 ANQGSEA. The CDR3 contains 14 residues. The CDR3: CSVEETDLQETQYF.

The chain links TRBV9 to TRBJ2-1; TCRdb designates TRBD2, a call that cannot be tested without DNA. This CDR3 comprises 14 residues. Germline CDR1 reads SGDLS; CDR2 reads YYNGEE. This chain's CDR3 is CASSPRLENNEQFF.

The chain employs TRBV7-6 and TRBJ2-1. This CDR3 region has 14 residues. Per germline, CDR1 SGHVS and CDR2 FNYEAQ. CDR3 residues: CASSPMTSYNEQFF.

The chain is built from TRBV7-9 and TRBJ1-5; TCRdb designates TRBD1, a call that cannot be tested without DNA. Germline CDR1 reads SEHNR; CDR2 reads FQNEAQ (reference sequence). The CDR3 is 14 amino acids. The CDR3 protein is CASSGTGFNQPQHF.

The chain employs TRBV4-1 and TRBJ2-1. Per germline, CDR1 MGHRA and CDR2 YSYEKL. The CDR3 spans 15 residues. CDR3 loop: CASNLATSSYNEQFF.

The J gene is TRBJ2-6, the V gene TRBV7-9; TCRdb's D call, TRBD1, is unchecked because there is no DNA. The CDR3 totals 17 residues. Per the germline V gene, CDR1 is SEHNR and CDR2 is FQNEAQ (reference sequence). The CDR3: CATPSGQGPLWANVLTF.

The chain links TRBV4-1 to TRBJ1-5; TCRdb calls TRBD1, which cannot be checked without DNA. CDR1 MGHRA and CDR2 YSYEKL come from the germline V gene. The CDR3 sequence is 17 residues long. CDR3: CASSQTDRGLSNQPQHF.

The rearrangement joins TRBV6-5 to TRBJ2-7. CDR3 length: 13 residues. CDR1 is MNHEY and CDR2 is SVGAGI in the germline V gene. The CDR3 protein is CASSGDGTLEQYF.

The CDR3 reads CASSPGQAPGNEQYF. The chain is built from TRBV2 and TRBJ2-7; TCRdb gives TRBD1 as the D gene, but with no DNA this cannot be confirmed. Germline V lookup: CDR1 SNHLY, CDR2 FYNNEI. The CDR3 runs 15 residues.

The rearrangement joins TRBV7-6 to TRBJ2-6; with no DNA, the TCRdb D assignment of TRBD1 cannot be verified. CDR3 length: 16 residues. The germline V gene encodes CDR1 SGHVS and CDR2 FNYEAQ. The CDR3 sequence: CASSWDTSSGANVLTF.